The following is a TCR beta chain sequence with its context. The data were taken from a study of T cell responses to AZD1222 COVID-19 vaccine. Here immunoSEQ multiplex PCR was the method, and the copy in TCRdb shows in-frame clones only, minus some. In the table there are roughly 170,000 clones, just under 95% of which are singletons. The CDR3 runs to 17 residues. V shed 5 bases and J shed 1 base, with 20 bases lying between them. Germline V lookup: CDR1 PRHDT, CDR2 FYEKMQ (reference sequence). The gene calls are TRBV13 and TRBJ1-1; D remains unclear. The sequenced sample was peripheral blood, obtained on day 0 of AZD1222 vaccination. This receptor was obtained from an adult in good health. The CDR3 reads CASSPSRMGSPNTEAFF. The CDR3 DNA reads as TGTGCCAGCAGCCCATCTCGGATGGGTTCCCCGAACACTGAAGCTTTCTTT.